This T cell receptor (beta chain) was recovered during a study of PD-1 blockade in classical Hodgkin lymphoma. The CDR3 sequence is 14 residues long. Germline V gene data show CDR1 as SQVTM and CDR2 as ANQGSEA. Trimming shortened V by 5 bases and J by 1 base, and 11 bases separated the two germline ends. On this clone itself: Antigen unknown.

Study results and caveats: TCR diversity in CD4+, not CD8+, cells rose significantly by C4D1.

Relapse was seen in all patients after autologous stem cell transplantation, and brentuximab vedotin exposure was variable. Classifying best responses yielded complete response, partial response or progressive disease. Clones were sequenced by immunoSEQ multiplex PCR, and TCRdb holds only the in-frame ones, with some missing. The repertoire includes 10,000 to 15,000 clones, more than 85% of them detected once, and roughly a tenth sits in the top ten. Sequencing was performed on peripheral blood mononuclear cells (PBMCs), taken at baseline. The receptor was isolated from a human donor with classical Hodgkin lymphoma. The chain carries TRBV29-1 and TRBJ2-2; D perhaps matches TRBD1 (6 bases). The CDR3 coding sequence is TGCAGCGTTCAGGCACAGGGGAACACCGGGGAGCTGTTTTTT. Protein sequence: CSVQAQGNTGELFF.